Listed below are T cell receptor beta chains from one sample, sequenced in a study of Graves' ophthalmopathy and Graves' hyperthyroidism. TCRdb analysed the multiplex PCR reads with MiXCR anew, one entry per CDR3 protein. The table shows some 360,000 distinct CDR3 sequences, with roughly a sixth occurring only once. The sequencing sample was made of peripheral blood. Source of these receptors: an adult woman with stable Graves' hyperthyroidism. Each CDR3 is given with its conserved first and last residue. The D gene is left open where the match is weak. The size entry is marked missing in some rows and otherwise reads once, few, many or a size class.

>TRBV2|NA|TRBD1|TRBJ2-7
CASRPDRIDYEQYF
TGTGCCAGCAGGCCGGACAGGATCGACTACGAGCAGTACTTC
>TRBV12-3/TRBV12-4|many|NA|TRBJ1-5
CASSLARWGAGGHIDNQPQHF
TGTGCCAGCAGTTTAGCGCGATGGGGGGCCGGGGGACACATAGACAATCAGCCCCAGCATTTT
>TRBV5-5|NA|TRBD1|TRBJ2-5
CASSQKQGRETQYF
TGTGCCAGCAGCCAGAAACAGGGGCGAGAGACCCAGTACTTC
>TRBV6-1|many|NA|TRBJ2-2
CASSEVGSANTGELFF
TGTGCCAGCAGTGAAGTCGGGAGCGCCAACACCGGGGAGCTGTTTTTT
>TRBV28|NA|NA|TRBJ1-2
CASSLIANYGYTF
TGTGCCAGCAGCCTCATAGCTAACTATGGCTACACCTTC
>TRBV5-1|many|TRBD1|TRBJ2-7
CASSLGQGLHEQYF
TGCGCCAGCAGCTTGGGACAGGGGCTCCACGAGCAGTACTTC
>TRBV20-1|many|NA|TRBJ1-2
CSARTGEGYTF
TGCAGTGCTAGGACAGGCGAAGGCTACACCTTC
>TRBV4-1|many|TRBD1|TRBJ1-1
CASSQDKGQGKNTEAFF
TGCGCCAGCAGCCAAGATAAGGGACAGGGAAAGAACACTGAAGCTTTCTTT
>TRBV2|many|TRBD1|TRBJ1-1
CASSGGQGGSAFF
TGTGCCAGCAGCGGCGGACAGGGAGGATCGGCTTTCTTT
>TRBV24-1|many|TRBD2|TRBJ2-2
CATSDLGSSGRGNTGELFF
TGTGCCACCAGTGATTTGGGAAGCTCTGGGAGGGGAAACACCGGGGAGCTGTTTTTT
>TRBV12-3/TRBV12-4|NA|NA|TRBJ2-5
CASRFGGLRAETQYF
TGTGCCAGCAGGTTTGGGGGACTGCGCGCGGAGACCCAGTACTTC
>TRBV10-1|many|TRBD2|TRBJ2-7
CASSVLAGHVIHEQYF
TGCGCCAGCAGTGTATTAGCGGGACATGTGATCCACGAGCAGTACTTC
>TRBV29-1|many|TRBD1|TRBJ2-7
CSVDTGGDEQYF
TGCAGCGTTGATACAGGGGGCGATGAGCAGTACTTC
>TRBV19|many|NA|TRBJ1-5
CASATGSVQPQHF
TGTGCCAGCGCTACAGGGTCGGTTCAGCCCCAGCATTTT
>TRBV12-3/TRBV12-4|NA|NA|TRBJ1-1
CASSPGQATEAFF
TGTGCCAGCAGTCCGGGTCAGGCGACTGAAGCTTTCTTT
>TRBV20-1|many|TRBD2|TRBJ2-7
CSARGAREGYYEQYF
TGCAGTGCTAGGGGGGCCCGGGAGGGATACTACGAGCAGTACTTC
>TRBV9|many|NA|TRBJ2-5
CASSSSGAKQETQYF
TGTGCCAGCAGCTCGTCCGGGGCTAAACAAGAGACCCAGTACTTC
>TRBV6-2/TRBV6-3|many|NA|TRBJ2-7
CASSLGSTSGWTYEQYF
TGTGCCAGCAGTTTGGGTAGTACCAGCGGGTGGACCTACGAGCAGTACTTC
>TRBV29-1|many|NA|TRBJ1-1
CSVARAEGKNTEAFF
TGCAGCGTGGCTAGGGCAGAAGGTAAGAACACTGAAGCTTTCTTT
>TRBV6-2/TRBV6-3|many|NA|TRBJ2-2
CASRDGRDTGELFF
TGTGCCAGCAGAGACGGCAGGGACACCGGGGAGCTGTTTTTT
>TRBV5-1|many|TRBD1|TRBJ1-1
CASSLGQKNTEAFF
TGCGCCAGCAGCCTGGGACAGAAGAACACTGAAGCTTTCTTT
>TRBV7-8|many|NA|TRBJ2-7
CASSNTGGPASSYEQYF
TGTGCCAGCAGCAACACTGGGGGACCCGCGAGCTCCTACGAGCAGTACTTC
>TRBV4-3|many|NA|TRBJ1-5
CASSRTALSNQPQHF
TGCGCCAGCAGCCGGACGGCCCTTAGCAATCAGCCCCAGCATTTT
>TRBV6-1|many|NA|TRBJ2-7
CASSQTRDGAYEQYF
TGTGCCAGCAGTCAAACGAGGGACGGGGCCTACGAGCAGTACTTC
>TRBV20-1|many|TRBD2|TRBJ2-2
CSALTSGGTGELFF
TGCAGTGCTCTTACTAGCGGAGGGACCGGGGAGCTGTTTTTT
>TRBV6-1|NA|NA|TRBJ2-7
CASRTSPGPTYEQYF
TGTGCCAGCAGGACCTCCCCGGGACCTACCTACGAGCAGTACTTC
>TRBV29-1|many|TRBD1|TRBJ1-2
CSAGQGINYGYTF
TGCAGCGCCGGACAGGGGATTAACTATGGCTACACCTTC
>TRBV19|many|NA|TRBJ1-2
CASSPGGFYGYTF
TGTGCCAGTAGTCCCGGGGGATTCTATGGCTACACCTTC
>TRBV11-2|few|NA|TRBJ2-7
CASSPPGTTSYEQYF
TGTGCCAGCAGCCCACCCGGGACAACCTCCTACGAGCAGTACTTC
>TRBV11-2|many|NA|TRBJ1-2
CASSLDAGANYGYTF
TGTGCCAGCAGCTTAGATGCAGGGGCAAACTATGGCTACACCTTC
>TRBV7-2|many|NA|TRBJ2-7
CASSFDPAYEQYF
TGTGCCAGCAGCTTTGACCCTGCCTACGAGCAGTACTTC
>TRBV20-1|few|TRBD1|TRBJ1-5
CSAYEGQGYQPQHF
TGCAGTGCTTATGAAGGACAGGGTTATCAGCCCCAGCATTTT
>TRBV7-9|NA|TRBD1|TRBJ1-5
CASSYSGGGFNQPQHF
TGTGCCAGCAGCTACTCAGGGGGGGGGTTCAATCAGCCCCAGCATTTT
>TRBV11-2|NA|TRBD1|TRBJ1-2
CASSPTPGQGANRDGYTF
TGTGCCAGCAGCCCCACGCCGGGACAGGGGGCGAATCGTGATGGCTACACCTTC
>TRBV12-3/TRBV12-4|many|NA|TRBJ2-2
CASSLYGTVSELFF
TGTGCCAGCAGTTTGTACGGGACCGTTTCGGAGCTGTTTTTT
>TRBV7-2|many|NA|TRBJ2-7
CASSLGGWSSYEQYF
TGTGCCAGCAGCTTAGGGGGTTGGAGCTCCTACGAGCAGTACTTC
>TRBV30|NA|NA|TRBJ1-2
CAWSVRQVGYTF
TGTGCCTGGAGTGTACGACAGGTCGGCTACACCTTC
>TRBV12-5|many|NA|TRBJ2-7
CASGSLGSSYEQYF
TGTGCTAGTGGTTCCCTTGGGTCGAGCTACGAGCAGTACTTC
>TRBV27|many|TRBD2|TRBJ2-5
CASSTYGLAGTQETQYF
TGTGCCAGCAGTACCTACGGACTAGCGGGGACCCAAGAGACCCAGTACTTC
>TRBV12-3/TRBV12-4|many|NA|TRBJ2-4
CASSFARGLLAKNIQYF
TGTGCCAGCAGTTTTGCCCGGGGCCTACTAGCCAAAAACATTCAGTACTTC
>TRBV2|many|TRBD2|TRBJ2-7
CASSELGTSGIFRQDEQYF
TGTGCCAGCAGTGAGTTGGGCACTAGCGGGATTTTTCGACAGGACGAGCAGTACTTC
>TRBV18|NA|TRBD1|TRBJ2-2
CASLSDRGLGELFF
TGTGCCAGCTTATCGGACAGGGGCCTCGGGGAGCTGTTTTTT
>TRBV11-2|many|TRBD2|TRBJ2-5
CASSLTLAGVETQYF
TGTGCCAGCAGCTTAACACTAGCGGGAGTTGAGACCCAGTACTTC
>TRBV19|many|TRBD2|TRBJ2-7
CASTSSGRPPYEQYF
TGTGCCAGTACCAGTAGCGGGAGGCCGCCTTACGAGCAGTACTTC
>TRBV12-5|many|TRBD1|TRBJ2-5
CASGLVIGTGDGETQYF
TGTGCTAGTGGTTTGGTGATCGGGACAGGGGATGGGGAGACCCAGTACTTC
>TRBV4-2|many|TRBD2|TRBJ2-5
CASSQKLAERQETQYF
TGTGCCAGCAGCCAAAAACTAGCGGAGCGGCAGGAGACCCAGTACTTC
>TRBV30|many|TRBD1|TRBJ2-7
CAWSVETGRFEQYF
TGTGCCTGGAGTGTGGAGACAGGGCGCTTCGAGCAGTACTTC
>TRBV30|NA|NA|TRBJ2-5
CAGRGLPGWETQYF
TGTGCTGGGCGGGGCCTACCCGGCTGGGAGACCCAGTACTTC
>TRBV30|NA|NA|TRBJ1-5
CAWSIKGNQPQHF
TGTGCCTGGAGTATCAAGGGCAATCAGCCCCAGCATTTT
>TRBV5-1|many|TRBD1|TRBJ2-7
CASRASGTASYEQYF
TGCGCCAGCCGAGCCTCAGGGACAGCCTCCTACGAGCAGTACTTC
>TRBV27|many|NA|TRBJ1-6
CASPPGPLASPLHF
TGTGCCAGCCCCCCGGGCCCGCTTGCTTCACCCCTCCACTTT
>TRBV20-1|many|TRBD2|TRBJ2-7
CSASEVRTSGYVGEQYF
TGCAGTGCTAGCGAGGTTCGGACTAGCGGGTATGTGGGCGAGCAGTACTTC
>TRBV11-2|many|TRBD1|TRBJ2-5
CASSLRQGMPETQYF
TGTGCCAGCAGCCTGCGACAGGGAATGCCAGAGACCCAGTACTTC